This record covers a single TCR beta chain. Losses at the gene ends were 7 bases for V and 3 bases for J; bases not matched to a gene: 6. Germline values: CDR1 WSHSY, CDR2 SAAADI. The CDR3 runs 13 residues. These data originate in a study of blood T cell repertoires in COVID-19. Study at large: Samples representing acute and convalescent COVID-19 were sourced from the United States, Italy and Spain. PBMCs, B-cell-depleted T cells, or T cells provided the cDNA or gDNA that made up the material.

Per the original methods: Amplification of reference gene primers provided the estimated nucleated cell counts. Generated by immunoSEQ multiplex PCR, the TCRdb table keeps only in-frame clones and is missing some. Clone size and V and J calls were adopted from that table, with D and trimming inferred from the DNA. The table shows some 77,000 clones, with roughly four fifths occurring only once. The receptor was isolated from an older woman with acute or convalescent COVID-19. The specimen was peripheral blood. The chain links TRBV10-2 to TRBJ2-7; 7 bases fit TRBD2. In DNA, the CDR3 is TGCGCCAGCACCCCGGGAGGCAGCTACGAGCAGTACTTC. It specifies CASTPGGSYEQYF.